The TCR beta chain under discussion was sequenced for a study of blood T cells in healthy people across ages (dated by TCRdb to the mid-2010s). Background for the entire study: In model experiments, template switching captured roughly one uniquely barcoded TCR beta cDNA molecule for every two T cells. Using deep sequencing normalized with unique cDNA molecular identifiers, the study measured how TCR beta repertoire diversity changes with age. The donors were split into four age groups: young (average about 16 years), middle-aged (nearly 40), aged (around 67) and long-lived (roughly 80). To avoid experimental bias, donors of different ages were randomly spread across the sequencing lanes. Two additional independent replicas of 1 million unique cDNA reads from the same blood draw were analyzed for two donors (one aged 18 to 30 and one aged 80 or older).

Receptor libraries were prepared by 5' RACE. A second about 7 to 12 cycle PCR used a sample-barcoded 5' primer and a J-beta primer mix. Each TCR beta cDNA molecule received a unique molecular identifier from a template-switch 5' adaptor carrying 12 random nucleotides. Each sample yielded at least 3 million CDR3-containing paired-end reads. First-strand cDNA synthesis was performed from all RNA using the Mint cDNA synthesis kit, with priming by a TRBC-specific oligonucleotide. After uracil-DNA glycosylase treatment, a first 18-cycle PCR used universal primers M1SS and BC2_uni_R on all cDNA. In the paper's pipeline: For normalization, 1 million high-quality reads, each with a distinct molecular identifier, were randomly selected from each sample. Instead of being binned into consensus sequences, reads that shared molecular identifiers were thrown out. MiTCR, set to a Q25 quality threshold and the strictest error-elimination algorithm, was used for CDR3 identification, clonotype clustering and error correction. A nonparametric unseen species model with Euler transformation was used to estimate a lower bound on total TCR beta diversity. The public sequencing data were trimmed at Q25 with fastp and processed into clonotypes with MiXCR by TCRdb, which kept only in-frame beta chains. A single entry per CDR3 protein holds the most common genes and DNA from its merged rows. The V and J calls shown here were made by TCRdb, not taken from the authors' results. The sample table contains approximately 1,700,000 distinct CDR3 sequences; only one count was recorded for about 39% of them. The ten biggest clones cover approximately 22% of the sample.

Of note for this clonotype: The antigen it binds to is not known. No much larger clone exists at a distance of one base, and base qualities are not known.

Deletion took 3 bases off V and 0 bases off J, with a span of 12 bases between the germline ends. Counted from cysteine to phenylalanine, this CDR3 has 15 amino acids. Only CDR3 DNA is held: 45 bases, read in frame from base 1. What the study reported, not specific to this receptor: Estimates of total diversity based on one million sequenced T cells were considered lower bounds and underestimates. Because donor CMV infection status was unknown, age-related changes in expanded clonotypes were potentially confounded. The long-lived group showed more naive CD4+ T cells, fewer expanded clones and increased TCR diversity than the aged group, suggesting age selection. As age increased, observed TCR beta diversity per million T cells dropped in a roughly linear way, and a significant reduction was already evident by age about 40. Because profiling used bulk unsorted PBMCs, naive and antigen-experienced compartments could not be compared conclusively. Observed TCR beta diversity correlated strongly with the percentage of naive T cells measured by flow cytometry.

Donors were 35 to 40 systemically healthy Caucasian individuals from Russia aged roughly 6 to 90 years. Around 10 milliliters of peripheral blood were collected from each donor into EDTA-treated Vacutainer tubes. Ficoll-Paque density-gradient centrifugation was used to isolate PBMCs, with at least 6 million per sample. Trizol reagent was used to extract total RNA from PBMCs, with at least 6 micrograms per sample. For every donor, flow cytometry on a PBMC aliquot measured the percentage of naive CD45RAhigh/CD27high T cells. Sequencing was carried out using blood. Rearrangement joined TRBV12-3 or TRBV12-4 to TRBJ2-7; perhaps TRBD2 is the D gene, with 6 bases matching. This TCR was recovered from a human donor in good health. The CDR3 region has the sequence CASSLEAGPSYEQYF. In nucleotide form, the sequence is TGTGCCAGCAGTTTGGAGGCGGGGCCCTCCTACGAGCAGTACTTC.